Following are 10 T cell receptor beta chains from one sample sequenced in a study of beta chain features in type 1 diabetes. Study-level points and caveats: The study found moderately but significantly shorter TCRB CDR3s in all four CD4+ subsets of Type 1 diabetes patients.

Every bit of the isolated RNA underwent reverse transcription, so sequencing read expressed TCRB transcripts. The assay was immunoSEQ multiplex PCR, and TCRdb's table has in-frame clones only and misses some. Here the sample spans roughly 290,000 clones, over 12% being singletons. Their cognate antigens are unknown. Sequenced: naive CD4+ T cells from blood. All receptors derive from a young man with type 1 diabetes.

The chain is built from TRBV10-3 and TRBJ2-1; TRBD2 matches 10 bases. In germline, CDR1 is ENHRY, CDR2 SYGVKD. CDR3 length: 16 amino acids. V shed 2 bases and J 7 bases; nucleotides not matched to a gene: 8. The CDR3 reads CAISEKREGWDNEQFF. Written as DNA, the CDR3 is TGTGCCATCAGTGAGAAGCGGGAGGGGTGGGATAATGAGCAGTTCTTC.

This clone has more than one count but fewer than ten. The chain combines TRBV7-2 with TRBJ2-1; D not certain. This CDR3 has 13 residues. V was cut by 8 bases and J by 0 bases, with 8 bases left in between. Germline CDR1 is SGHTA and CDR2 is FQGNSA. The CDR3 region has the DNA TGTGCCAGCCTGCCGAGCTCCTACAATGAGCAGTTCTTC. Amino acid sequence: CASLPSSYNEQFF. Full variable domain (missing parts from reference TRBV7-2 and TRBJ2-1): GAGVSQSPSNKVTEKGKDVELRCDPISGHTALYWYRQSLGQGLEFLIYFQGNSAPDKSGLPSDRFSAERTGGSVSTLTIQRTQQEDSAVYLCASLPSSYNEQFFGPGTRLTVL.

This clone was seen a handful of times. The CDR3 region is CASSRGDVEGNYGYTF. CDR3 coding DNA: TGTGCCAGCAGCCGGGGGGATGTGGAGGGGAACTATGGCTACACCTTC. The chain is built from TRBV28 and TRBJ1-2, with D maybe TRBD1 (5 bases). The germline V gene encodes CDR1 MDHEN and CDR2 SYDVKM. The CDR3 has 16 residues. With 6 bases removed from V and 2 bases from J, the gap between germline ends came to 19 bases.

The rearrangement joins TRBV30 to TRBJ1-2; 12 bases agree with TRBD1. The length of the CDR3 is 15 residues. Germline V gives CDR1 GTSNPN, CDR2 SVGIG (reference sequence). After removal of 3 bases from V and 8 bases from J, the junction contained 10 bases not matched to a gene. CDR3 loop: CAWRDPGQGADGYTF. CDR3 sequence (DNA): TGTGCCTGGAGAGACCCGGGACAGGGGGCGGACGGCTACACCTTC.

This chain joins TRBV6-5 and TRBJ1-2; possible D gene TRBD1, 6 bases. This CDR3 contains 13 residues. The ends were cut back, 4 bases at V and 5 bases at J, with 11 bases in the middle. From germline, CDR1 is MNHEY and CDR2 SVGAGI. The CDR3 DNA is TGTGCCAGCAGTTTCCCTCAGGGGTATGGCTACACCTTC. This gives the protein CASSFPQGYGYTF.

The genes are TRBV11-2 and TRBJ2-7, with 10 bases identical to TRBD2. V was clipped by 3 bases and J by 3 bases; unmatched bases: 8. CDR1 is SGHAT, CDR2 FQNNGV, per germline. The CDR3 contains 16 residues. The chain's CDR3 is CASSFRLAGDLYEQYF. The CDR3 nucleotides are TGTGCCAGCAGCTTCCGTCTAGCGGGGGACCTCTACGAGCAGTACTTC.

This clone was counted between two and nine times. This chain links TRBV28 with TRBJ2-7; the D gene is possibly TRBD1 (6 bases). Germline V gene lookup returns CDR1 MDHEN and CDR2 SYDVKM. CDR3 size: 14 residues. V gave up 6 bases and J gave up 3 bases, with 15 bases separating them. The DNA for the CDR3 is TGTGCCAGCAGCTTACAGGGTCCACTCTACGAGCAGTACTTC. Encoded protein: CASSLQGPLYEQYF.

Here the CDR3 reads CSVWDRAHSEQYF. The CDR3 nucleotides read TGCAGCGTCTGGGACAGGGCGCACTCCGAGCAGTACTTC. The chain is built from TRBV29-1 and TRBJ2-7; 9 bases fit TRBD1. CDR1 is SQVTM, CDR2 ANQGSEA, per germline. V shed 6 bases, J shed 6 bases, and the junction held 9 bases outside the gene matches. The CDR3 consists of 13 residues.

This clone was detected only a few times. The CDR3 DNA reads TGTGCCAGTAGCCCCGGACTCACCAACTATGGCTACACCTTC. This translates into CASSPGLTNYGYTF. The J gene is TRBJ1-2, the V gene TRBV19; D gene ambiguous. The V and J ends lost 6 bases and 2 bases respectively, with 13 bases between them. The CDR3 loop spans 14 amino acids. From germline, CDR1 is LNHDA and CDR2 SQIVND (reference sequence).

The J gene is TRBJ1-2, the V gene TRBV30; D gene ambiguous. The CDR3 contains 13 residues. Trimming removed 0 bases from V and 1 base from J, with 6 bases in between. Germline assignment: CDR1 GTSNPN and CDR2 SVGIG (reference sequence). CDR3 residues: CAWSVRVNYGYTF. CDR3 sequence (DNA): TGTGCCTGGAGTGTACGGGTTAACTATGGCTACACCTTC.